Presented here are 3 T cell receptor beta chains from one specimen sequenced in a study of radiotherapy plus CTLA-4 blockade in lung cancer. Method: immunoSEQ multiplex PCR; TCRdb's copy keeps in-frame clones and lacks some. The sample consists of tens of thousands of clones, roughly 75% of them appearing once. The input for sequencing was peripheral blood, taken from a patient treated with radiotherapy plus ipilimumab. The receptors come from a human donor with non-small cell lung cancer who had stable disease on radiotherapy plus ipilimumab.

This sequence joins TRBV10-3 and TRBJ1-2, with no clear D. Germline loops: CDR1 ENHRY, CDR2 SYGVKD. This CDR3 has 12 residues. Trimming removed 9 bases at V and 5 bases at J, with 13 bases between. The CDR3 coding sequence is TGTGCCATTCTTGACCGAGGGTATGGCTACACCTTC. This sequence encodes CAILDRGYGYTF.

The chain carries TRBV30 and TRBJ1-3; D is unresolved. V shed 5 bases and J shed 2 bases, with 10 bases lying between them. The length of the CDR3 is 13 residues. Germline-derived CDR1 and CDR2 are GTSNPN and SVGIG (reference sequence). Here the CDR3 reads CAWFPVPGNTIYF. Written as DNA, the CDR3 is TGTGCCTGGTTTCCGGTACCTGGAAACACCATATATTTT.

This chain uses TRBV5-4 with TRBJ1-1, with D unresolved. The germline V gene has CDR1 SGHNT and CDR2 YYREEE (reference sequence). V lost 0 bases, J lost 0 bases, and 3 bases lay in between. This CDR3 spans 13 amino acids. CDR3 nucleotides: TGTGCCAGCAGCTTGGCTCTGAACACTGAAGCTTTCTTT. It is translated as CASSLALNTEAFF.